Within the sample, the clone carrying this T cell receptor beta chain is hyperexpanded. The antigen remains unidentified. CDR3 length: 15 amino acids. V shed 0 bases and J 12 bases; nucleotides not matched to a gene: 11. Germline-derived CDR1 and CDR2 are SGDLS and YYNGEE. The data derive from a study of immune cell composition in non-small cell lung cancer. TCRdb keeps only in-frame clones here, not all; method: immunoSEQ multiplex PCR. Among 1,500 to 2,500 clones listed, approximately 80% were seen once. The study's findings and limits: Clones >0.5% enriched in tumour were rarer in adenocarcinoma (roughly 35%) than squamous (around 75%). Top 10 clone scores and clonality were higher in squamous than adenocarcinoma.

The TCR sequence derives from a human donor with non-small cell lung cancer. The sample comprised lung tumor tissue. The rearrangement joins TRBV9 to TRBJ1-4, with 7 bases aligning to TRBD1. This CDR3 is CASSVGGRDSSELFF. Written as DNA, the CDR3 is TGTGCCAGCAGCGTAGGGGGCCGGGACAGCAGTGAACTGTTTTTT. Full variable domain (missing parts from reference TRBV9 and TRBJ1-4): DSGVTQTPKHLITATGQRVTLRCSPRSGDLSVYWYQQSLDQGLQFLIQYYNGEERAKGNILERFSAQQFPDLHSELNLSSLELGDSALYFCASSVGGRDSSELFFGSGTQLSVL.